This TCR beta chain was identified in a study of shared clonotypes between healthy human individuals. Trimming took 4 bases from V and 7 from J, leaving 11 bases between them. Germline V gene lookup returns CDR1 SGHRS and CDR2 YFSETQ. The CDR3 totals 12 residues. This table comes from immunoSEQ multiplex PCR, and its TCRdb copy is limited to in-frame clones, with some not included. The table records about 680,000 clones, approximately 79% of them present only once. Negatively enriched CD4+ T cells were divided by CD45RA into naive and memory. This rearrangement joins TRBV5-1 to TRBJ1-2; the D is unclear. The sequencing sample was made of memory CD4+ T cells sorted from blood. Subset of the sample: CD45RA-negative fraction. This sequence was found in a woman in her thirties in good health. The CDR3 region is CASSADDPGYTF. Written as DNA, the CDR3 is TGCGCCAGCAGCGCGGACGATCCTGGCTACACCTTC.